These T cell receptor beta chains were read from a single sample in a study of blood T cell repertoires in COVID-19. The repertoire was sequenced with immunoSEQ multiplex PCR; TCRdb's copy has only in-frame clones and lacks some. This table holds roughly 270,000 clones, 88% found once. The sequencing sample was made of peripheral blood. All receptors derive from a man between 18 and 29 years old with active or convalescent COVID-19. Each CDR3 is given with its conserved first and last residue. The D gene is left open where the match is weak. Some rows mark clone size as missing; the rest say once, few, many or name a class of expanded clone.

abundance,len,j_gene,d_gene,v_gene,CDR3nt,CDR3aa
-,13,TRBJ1-1,-,TRBV6-5,TGTGCCAGCAGGGATGACAGGAACACTGAAGCTTTCTTT,CASRDDRNTEAFF
-,11,TRBJ2-7,TRBD1,TRBV10-2,TGCGCCAGCGGACAGGGACACGAGCAGTACTTC,CASGQGHEQYF
-,15,TRBJ2-3,TRBD2,TRBV18,TGTGCCAGCTCACCAACTAGCGGGAGCACAGATACGCAGTATTTT,CASSPTSGSTDTQYF
once,16,TRBJ2-1,TRBD2,TRBV9,TGTGCCAGCAGCCCCCGCCGGGGGGGCCTAGACAATGAGCAGTTCTTC,CASSPRRGGLDNEQFF
few,13,TRBJ2-5,TRBD2,TRBV10-1,TGCGCCAGCAGTAAGCGGGGATCAGAGACCCAGTACTTC,CASSKRGSETQYF
-,13,TRBJ1-4,TRBD1,TRBV5-1,TGCGCCAGTCAAAGACAGGGTAATGAAAAACTGTTTTTT,CASQRQGNEKLFF
-,13,TRBJ2-7,-,TRBV7-9,TGTGCCAGCAGCTCTTCTAGAACCTACGAGCAGTACTTC,CASSSSRTYEQYF
many,11,TRBJ2-7,-,TRBV21-1,TGTGCCAGCAGCATTAACTACGAGCAGTACTTC,CASSINYEQYF
few,15,TRBJ2-1,TRBD1,TRBV4-3,TGCGCCAGCAGCCAAGATCGGGCAGGGGGTGCTGAGCAGTTCTTC,CASSQDRAGGAEQFF
-,15,TRBJ2-7,TRBD1,TRBV7-8,TGTGCCAGCAGCCCGAGGACAGGGGGGGACCACGAGCAGTACTTC,CASSPRTGGDHEQYF
-,14,TRBJ1-1,-,TRBV4-1,TGCGCCAGCAGCCAGGCGACAGTGAACACTGAAGCTTTCTTT,CASSQATVNTEAFF
-,15,TRBJ2-2,-,TRBV6-5,TGTGCCAGCAGTTACTCCCAGGGAAAGACCGGGGAGCTGTTTTTT,CASSYSQGKTGELFF
-,14,TRBJ1-3,-,TRBV6-5,TGTGCCGCCAAGCGGGGGGCTGGTGGAAACACCATATATTTT,CAAKRGAGGNTIYF
-,12,TRBJ2-3,-,TRBV7-2,TGTGCCAGCAGCCCAGAAGTAGATACGCAGTATTTT,CASSPEVDTQYF
-,15,TRBJ2-2,-,TRBV3-1/TRBV3-2,TGTGCCAGCAGCCGACGACTAGTCTTCACCGGGGAGCTGTTTTTT,CASSRRLVFTGELFF
-,16,TRBJ1-1,-,TRBV6-5,TGTGCCAGCAGTTACTTAGTTTTTCGGGGGAACACTGAAGCTTTCTTT,CASSYLVFRGNTEAFF
-,13,TRBJ1-6,TRBD1,TRBV3-1/TRBV3-2,TGTGCCAGCAGCCAGGGACAGGGTTCACCCCTCCACTTT,CASSQGQGSPLHF